Listed below are T cell receptor beta chains from one sample, sequenced in a study of cytomegalovirus exposure and HLA in healthy donors. Sequencing was performed with immunoSEQ multiplex PCR; in TCRdb, only in-frame clones are kept and a portion is missing. The repertoire has more than 95,000 clones, around 75% of them found once; the top ten carry 6.5% to 7%. The material sequenced was PBMCs. The receptor set was obtained from a man younger than 40 in good health and CMV-seropositive. Both conserved end residues are part of each CDR3. A D gene is named only where the DNA matches it firmly. Not all rows give a size; the values are once, few, many and, for expanded clones, a class.

- | - | TRBJ2-1 | TRBV5-1 | TGCGCCAGCAGCTTGGGAAGCCTGGGCGACAATGAGCAGTTCTTC | CASSLGSLGDNEQFF
- | - | TRBJ2-7 | TRBV15 | TGTGCCACCAGCAGAGATATGGCAGACAGTCGCGAGCAGTACTTC | CATSRDMADSREQYF
- | - | TRBJ1-5 | TRBV7-2 | TGTGCCAGCAGCTTAGGCAGGGTTCAGCCCCAGCATTTT | CASSLGRVQPQHF
- | - | TRBJ2-2 | TRBV5-6 | TGTGCCAGCAGCAAGCGGACTGGGAGACCCGGGGAGCTGTTTTTT | CASSKRTGRPGELFF
- | TRBD2 | TRBJ2-3 | TRBV4-3 | TGCGCCAGCAGCCAATCAGCTAGCGGGGGTTCAGATACGCAGTATTTT | CASSQSASGGSDTQYF
- | - | TRBJ2-6 | TRBV18 | TGTGCCAGCTCACCAGGCGGGATCCTAATCTCTGGGGCCAACGTCCTGACTTTC | CASSPGGILISGANVLTF
- | TRBD1 | TRBJ2-5 | TRBV5-1 | TGCGCCAGCAGCCTTGACCGGGACAGGGGACAAGAGACCCAGTACTTC | CASSLDRDRGQETQYF
- | TRBD2 | TRBJ2-1 | TRBV12-5 | TGTGCTAGTGGTTCCTCACTTCTGAGCGGGGGCAACAATGAGCAGTTCTTC | CASGSSLLSGGNNEQFF
- | TRBD2 | TRBJ2-4 | TRBV4-2 | TGTGCCAGCAGCCATCGCGGGGGGGCCAGGGACATTCAGTACTTC | CASSHRGGARDIQYF
- | - | TRBJ2-3 | TRBV7-2 | TGTGCCAGCAGTTCTAGTGGGTATACGCAGTATTTT | CASSSSGYTQYF
few | - | TRBJ2-2 | TRBV7-8 | TGTGCCAGCAGCCTGACAGGCCCTGGCGCCGGGGAGCTGTTTTTT | CASSLTGPGAGELFF
- | - | TRBJ1-2 | TRBV6-5 | TGTGCCAGCAGTTACGACTATAACTATGGCTACACCTTC | CASSYDYNYGYTF
once | - | TRBJ2-1 | TRBV9 | TGTGCCAGCAGCGTAGGAGGCCGGGTCCTTAATGAGCAGTTCTTC | CASSVGGRVLNEQFF
few | TRBD2 | TRBJ2-3 | TRBV5-4 | TGTGCCAGCAGTCGGACTAGCGGGGGGGAGGTAGATACGCAGTATTTT | CASSRTSGGEVDTQYF
- | TRBD1 | TRBJ1-1 | TRBV27 | TGTGCCAGCGCGACAGGGGGCACTGAAGCTTTCTTT | CASATGGTEAFF
few | - | TRBJ2-7 | TRBV4-1 | TGCGCCAGCAGCCAAGGAGTACCGTTGGGAGCTCGTTACGAGCAGTACTTC | CASSQGVPLGARYEQYF